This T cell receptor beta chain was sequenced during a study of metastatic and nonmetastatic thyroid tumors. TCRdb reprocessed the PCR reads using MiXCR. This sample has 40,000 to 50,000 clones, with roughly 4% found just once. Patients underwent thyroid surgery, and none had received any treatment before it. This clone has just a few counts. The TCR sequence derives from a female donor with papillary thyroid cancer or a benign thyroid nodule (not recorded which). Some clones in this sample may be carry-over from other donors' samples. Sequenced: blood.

In DNA, the CDR3 is TGTGCCAGCAGTTTTCCCCCGAACACTGAAGCTTTCTTT. Its translation: CASSFPPNTEAFF. The V and J genes are TRBV12-3 or TRBV12-4 and TRBJ1-1; no reliable D call. The CDR3 contains 13 residues. V lost 3 bases and J lost 1, with 6 bases in between.